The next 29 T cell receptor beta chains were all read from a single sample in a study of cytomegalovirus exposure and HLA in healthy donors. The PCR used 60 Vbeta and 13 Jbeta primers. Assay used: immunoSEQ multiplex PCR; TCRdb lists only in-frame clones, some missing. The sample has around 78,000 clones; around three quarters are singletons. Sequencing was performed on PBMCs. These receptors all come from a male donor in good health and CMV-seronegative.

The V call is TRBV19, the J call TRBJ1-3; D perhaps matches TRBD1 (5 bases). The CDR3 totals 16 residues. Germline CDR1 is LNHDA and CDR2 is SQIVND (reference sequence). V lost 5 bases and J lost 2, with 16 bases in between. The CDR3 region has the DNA TGTGCCAGTAGTGTGTCCAGGGATTGGCCTGGAAACACCATATATTTT. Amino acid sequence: CASSVSRDWPGNTIYF.

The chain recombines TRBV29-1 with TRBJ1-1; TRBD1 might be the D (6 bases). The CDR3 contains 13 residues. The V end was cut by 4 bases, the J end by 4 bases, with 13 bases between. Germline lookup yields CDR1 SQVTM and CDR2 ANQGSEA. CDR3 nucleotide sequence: TGCAGCGTTGCAGGGGCCTACCGCACTGAAGCTTTCTTT. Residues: CSVAGAYRTEAFF.

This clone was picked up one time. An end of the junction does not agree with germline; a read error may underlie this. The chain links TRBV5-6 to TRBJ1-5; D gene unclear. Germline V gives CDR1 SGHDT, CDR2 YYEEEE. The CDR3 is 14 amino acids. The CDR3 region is CASSLARGYQPQNF. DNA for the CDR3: TGTGCCAGCAGCTTGGCTAGAGGGTACCAGCCCCAGAATTTT. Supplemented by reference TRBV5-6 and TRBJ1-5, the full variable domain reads DAGVTQSPTHLIKTRGQQVTLRCSPKSGHDTVSWYQQALGQGPQFIFQYYEEEERQRGNFPDRFSGHQFPNYSSELNVNALLLGDSALYLCASSLARGYQPQNFGDGTRLSIL.

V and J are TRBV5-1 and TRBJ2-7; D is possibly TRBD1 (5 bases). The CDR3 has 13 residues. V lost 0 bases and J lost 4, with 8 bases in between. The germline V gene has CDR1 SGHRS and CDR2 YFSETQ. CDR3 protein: CASSLGGRYEQYF. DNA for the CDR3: TGCGCCAGCAGCTTGGGGGGCCGATACGAGCAGTACTTC.

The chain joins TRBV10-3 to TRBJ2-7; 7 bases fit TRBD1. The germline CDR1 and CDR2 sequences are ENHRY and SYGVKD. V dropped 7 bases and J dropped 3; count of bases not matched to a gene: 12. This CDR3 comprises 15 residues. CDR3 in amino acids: CAINPSQGVYYEQYF. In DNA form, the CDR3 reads TGTGCCATCAACCCTTCCCAGGGGGTCTACTACGAGCAGTACTTC.

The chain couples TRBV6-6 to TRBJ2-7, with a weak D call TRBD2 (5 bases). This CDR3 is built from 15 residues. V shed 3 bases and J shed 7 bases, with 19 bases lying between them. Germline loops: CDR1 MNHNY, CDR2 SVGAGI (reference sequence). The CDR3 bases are TGTGCCAGCAGTTATGTGTCGGTGGGAGTAGGGGAGCAGTACTTC. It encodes CASSYVSVGVGEQYF.

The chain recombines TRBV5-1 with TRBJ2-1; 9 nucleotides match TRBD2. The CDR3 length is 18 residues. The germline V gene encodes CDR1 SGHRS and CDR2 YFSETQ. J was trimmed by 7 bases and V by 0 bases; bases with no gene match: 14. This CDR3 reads CASSLVGGAGGPGNEQFF. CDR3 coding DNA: TGCGCCAGCAGCTTGGTCGGGGGGGCGGGAGGGCCAGGGAATGAGCAGTTCTTC. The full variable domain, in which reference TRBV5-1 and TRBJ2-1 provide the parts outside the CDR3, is KAGVTQTPRYLIKTRGQQVTLSCSPISGHRSVSWYQQTPGQGLQFLFEYFSETQRNKGNFPGRFSGRQFSNSRSEMNVSTLELGDSALYLCASSLVGGAGGPGNEQFFGPGTRLTVL.

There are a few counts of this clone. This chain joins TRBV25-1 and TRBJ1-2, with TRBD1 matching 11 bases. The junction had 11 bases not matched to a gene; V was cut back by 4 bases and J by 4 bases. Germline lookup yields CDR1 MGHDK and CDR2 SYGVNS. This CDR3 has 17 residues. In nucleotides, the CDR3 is TGTGCCAGCAGTGTTACCGGGACAGGGGGAGTCTCCTATGGCTACACCTTC. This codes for CASSVTGTGGVSYGYTF.

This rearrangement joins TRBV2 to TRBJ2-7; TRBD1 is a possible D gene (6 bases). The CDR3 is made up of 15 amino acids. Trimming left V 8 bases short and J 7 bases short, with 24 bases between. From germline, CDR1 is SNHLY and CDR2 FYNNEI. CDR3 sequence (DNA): TGTGCCAGCGATTCCGGGAACAGGGCTTCTAGAGAGCAGTACTTC. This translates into CASDSGNRASREQYF.

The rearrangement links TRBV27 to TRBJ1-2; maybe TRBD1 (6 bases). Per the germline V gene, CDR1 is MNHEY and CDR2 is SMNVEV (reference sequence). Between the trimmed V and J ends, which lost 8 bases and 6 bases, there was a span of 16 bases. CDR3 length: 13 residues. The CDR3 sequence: CASGKPTGHGYTF. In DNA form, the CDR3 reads TGTGCCAGCGGAAAACCCACAGGGCATGGCTACACCTTC.

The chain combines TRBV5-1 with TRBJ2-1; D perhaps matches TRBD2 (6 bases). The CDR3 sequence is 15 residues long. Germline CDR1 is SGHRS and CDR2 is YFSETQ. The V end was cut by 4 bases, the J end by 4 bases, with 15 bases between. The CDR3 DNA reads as TGCGCCAGCAGCCCCCGGGACTTAATATACAATGAGCAGTTCTTC. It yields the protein CASSPRDLIYNEQFF.

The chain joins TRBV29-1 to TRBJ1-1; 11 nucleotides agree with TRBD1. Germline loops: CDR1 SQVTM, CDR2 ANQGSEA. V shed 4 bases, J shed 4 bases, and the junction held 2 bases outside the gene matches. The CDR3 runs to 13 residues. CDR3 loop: CSVGGQGATEAFF. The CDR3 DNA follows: TGCAGCGTTGGCGGACAGGGGGCCACTGAAGCTTTCTTT.

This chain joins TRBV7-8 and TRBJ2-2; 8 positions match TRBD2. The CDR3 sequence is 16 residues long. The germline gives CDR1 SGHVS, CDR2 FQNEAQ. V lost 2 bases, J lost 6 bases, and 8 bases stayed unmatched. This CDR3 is CASSLPAGGTPGELFF. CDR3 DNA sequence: TGTGCCAGCAGCTTACCCGCGGGGGGCACCCCCGGGGAGCTGTTTTTT. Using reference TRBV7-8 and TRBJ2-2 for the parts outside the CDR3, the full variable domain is GAGVSQSPRYKVAKRGQDVALRCDPISGHVSLFWYQQALGQGPEFLTYFQNEAQLDKSGLPSDRFFAERPEGSVSTLKIQRTQQEDSAVYLCASSLPAGGTPGELFFGEGSRLTVL.

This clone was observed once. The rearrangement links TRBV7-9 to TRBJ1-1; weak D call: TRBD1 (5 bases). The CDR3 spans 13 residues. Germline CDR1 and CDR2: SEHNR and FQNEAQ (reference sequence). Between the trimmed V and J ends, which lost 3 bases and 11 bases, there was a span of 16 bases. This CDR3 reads CASSFGGGMGAFF. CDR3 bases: TGTGCCAGCAGCTTCGGTGGGGGGATGGGGGCTTTCTTT.

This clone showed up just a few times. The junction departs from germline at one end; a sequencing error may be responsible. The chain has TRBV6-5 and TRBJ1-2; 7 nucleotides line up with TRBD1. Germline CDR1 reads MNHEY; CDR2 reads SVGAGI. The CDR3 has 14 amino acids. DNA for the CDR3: TGTGCCAGCAGTTCCCCCAGAGGGGGCTATGGCTACCCCTTC. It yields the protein CASSSPRGGYGYPF.

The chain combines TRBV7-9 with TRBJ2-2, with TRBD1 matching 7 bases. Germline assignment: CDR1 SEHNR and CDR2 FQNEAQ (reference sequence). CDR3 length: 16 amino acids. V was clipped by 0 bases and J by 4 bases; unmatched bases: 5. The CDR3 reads CASSLAGGGSTGELFF. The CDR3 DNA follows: TGTGCCAGCAGCTTAGCAGGGGGCGGTAGCACCGGGGAGCTGTTTTTT. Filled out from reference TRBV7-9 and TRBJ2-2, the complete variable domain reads DTGVSQNPRHKITKRGQNVTFRCDPISEHNRLYWYRQTLGQGPEFLTYFQNEAQLEKSRLLSDRFSAERPKGSFSTLEIQRTEQGDSAMYLCASSLAGGGSTGELFFGEGSRLTVL.

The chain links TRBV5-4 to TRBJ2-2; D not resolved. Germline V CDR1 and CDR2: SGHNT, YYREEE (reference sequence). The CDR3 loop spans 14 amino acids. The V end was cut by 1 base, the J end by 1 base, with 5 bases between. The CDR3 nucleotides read TGTGCCAGCAGCTTGCCAGGGAACACCGGGGAGCTGTTTTTT. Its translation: CASSLPGNTGELFF.

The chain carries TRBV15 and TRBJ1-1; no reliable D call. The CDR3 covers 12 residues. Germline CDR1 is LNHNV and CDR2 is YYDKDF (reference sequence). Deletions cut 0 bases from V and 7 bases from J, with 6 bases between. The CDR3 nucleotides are TGTGCCACCAGCAGAGAGAGGGTTGAAGCTTTCTTT. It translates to CATSRERVEAFF.

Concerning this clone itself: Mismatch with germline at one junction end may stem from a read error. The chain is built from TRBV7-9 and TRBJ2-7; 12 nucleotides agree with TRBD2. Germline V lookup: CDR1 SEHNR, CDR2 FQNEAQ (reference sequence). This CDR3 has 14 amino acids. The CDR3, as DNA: TGTTCCAGCAGCTTGGGACTAGCGGGCCACGAGCAGTACTTC. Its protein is CSSSLGLAGHEQYF.

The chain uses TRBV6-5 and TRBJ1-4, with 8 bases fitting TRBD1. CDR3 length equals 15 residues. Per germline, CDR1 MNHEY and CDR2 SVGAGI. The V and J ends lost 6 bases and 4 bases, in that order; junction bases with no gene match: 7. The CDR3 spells CASSLTGDSNEKLFF. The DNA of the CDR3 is TGTGCCAGCAGCTTGACAGGGGACAGTAATGAAAAACTGTTTTTT.

CDR3 coding DNA: TGTGCCAGCAGCACACGGGACAGGGGGAACTACGAGCAGTACTTC. This codes for CASSTRDRGNYEQYF. The genes are TRBV5-4 and TRBJ2-7; 11 nucleotides line up with TRBD1. Per the germline V gene, CDR1 is SGHNT and CDR2 is YYREEE (reference sequence). The CDR3 has 15 residues. V trimming: 4 bases; J trimming: 3 bases; junction bases outside the gene matches: 6.

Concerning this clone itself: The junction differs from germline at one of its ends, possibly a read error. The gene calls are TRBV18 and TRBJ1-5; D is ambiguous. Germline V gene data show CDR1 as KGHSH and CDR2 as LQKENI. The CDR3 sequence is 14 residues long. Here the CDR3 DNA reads TGTGCCAGCTCACCTAGCTACGGGAGTCAGCCCCAGAATTTT. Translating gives CASSPSYGSQPQNF.

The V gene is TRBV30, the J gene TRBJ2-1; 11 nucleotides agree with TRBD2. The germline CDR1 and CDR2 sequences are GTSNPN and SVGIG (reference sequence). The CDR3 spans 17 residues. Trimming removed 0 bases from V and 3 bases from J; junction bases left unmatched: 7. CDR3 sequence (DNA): TGTGCCTGGAGTGTGGCTATGACTAGCGGGGTCTACAATGAGCAGTTCTTC. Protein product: CAWSVAMTSGVYNEQFF.

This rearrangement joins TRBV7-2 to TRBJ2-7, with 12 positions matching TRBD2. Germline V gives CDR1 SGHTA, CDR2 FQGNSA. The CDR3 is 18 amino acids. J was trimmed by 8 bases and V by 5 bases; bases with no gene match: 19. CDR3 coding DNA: TGTGCCAGCAGCCAGGGGTCTAGCGGGAGGGCCATCGTTAAGCAGCAGTACTTC. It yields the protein CASSQGSSGRAIVKQQYF.

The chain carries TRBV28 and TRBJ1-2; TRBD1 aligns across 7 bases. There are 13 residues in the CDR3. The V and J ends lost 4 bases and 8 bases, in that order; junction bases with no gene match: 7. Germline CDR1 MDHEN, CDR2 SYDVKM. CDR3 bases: TGTGCCAGCAGTTCCTCGGACAGGTCAGGCTACACCTTC. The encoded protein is CASSSSDRSGYTF.

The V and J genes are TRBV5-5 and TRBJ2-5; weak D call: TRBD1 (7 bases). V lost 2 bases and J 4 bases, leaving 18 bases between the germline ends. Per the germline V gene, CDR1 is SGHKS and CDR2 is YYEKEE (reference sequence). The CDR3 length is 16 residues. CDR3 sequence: CASSFVGRGDTETQYF. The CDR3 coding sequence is TGTGCCAGCAGCTTCGTCGGCAGGGGGGATACAGAGACCCAGTACTTC.

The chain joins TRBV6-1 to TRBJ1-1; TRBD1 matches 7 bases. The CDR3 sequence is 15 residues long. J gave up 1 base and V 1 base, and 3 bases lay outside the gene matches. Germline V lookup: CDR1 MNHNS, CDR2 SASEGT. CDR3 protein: CASSEGDRQNTEAFF. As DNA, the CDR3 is TGTGCCAGCAGTGAAGGGGACAGACAGAACACTGAAGCTTTCTTT.

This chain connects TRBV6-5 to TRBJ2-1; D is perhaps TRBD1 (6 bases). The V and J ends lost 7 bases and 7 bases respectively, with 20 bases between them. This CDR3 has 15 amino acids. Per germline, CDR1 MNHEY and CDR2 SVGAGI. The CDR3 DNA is TGTGCCAGCACCCGAAACAGGGAATTGGGGAATGAGCAGTTCTTC. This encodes CASTRNRELGNEQFF.

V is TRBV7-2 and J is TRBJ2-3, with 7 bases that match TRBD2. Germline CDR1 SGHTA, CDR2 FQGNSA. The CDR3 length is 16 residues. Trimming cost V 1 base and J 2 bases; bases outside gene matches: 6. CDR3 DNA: TGTGCCAGCAGCTTAGGCCTAGCGGACCTCACAGATACGCAGTATTTT. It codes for CASSLGLADLTDTQYF.